The 9 T cell receptor beta chains presented below share a single source sample, sequenced in a study of blood T cell repertoires in COVID-19. Sequencing was performed with immunoSEQ multiplex PCR; in TCRdb, only in-frame clones are kept and a portion is missing. The profile shows 500,000 to 600,000 clones, 85% to 90% of them singletons. The sequenced sample was peripheral blood. The receptors shown here come from a woman in her 50s with COVID-19, enrolled during active disease.

The V gene is TRBV6-5, the J gene TRBJ2-7, with 8 bases matching TRBD1. J lost 1 base, V lost 4 bases, and 6 bases had no gene match. Germline V gene lookup returns CDR1 MNHEY and CDR2 SVGAGI. This CDR3 is built from 15 residues. The CDR3 reads CASSLGQVGSYEQYF. CDR3 in DNA: TGTGCCAGCAGTTTGGGACAGGTAGGGTCCTACGAGCAGTACTTC.

CDR3 protein: CASSLDQGSNEQFF. The CDR3 coding sequence is TGTGCCAGCAGCTTAGATCAGGGGTCCAATGAGCAGTTCTTC. The chain uses TRBV11-2 and TRBJ2-1; D may be TRBD1 (6 bases). The V and J ends lost 0 bases and 6 bases respectively, with 9 bases between them. The germline gives CDR1 SGHAT, CDR2 FQNNGV. CDR3 length equals 14 residues.

The V gene is TRBV5-1, the J gene TRBJ2-7; D might be TRBD2 (6 bases). V was clipped by 3 bases and J by 2 bases, with 24 bases between them. Looked up from germline, CDR1 is SGHRS and CDR2 is YFSETQ. The CDR3 is 18 residues long. The DNA of the CDR3 is TGCGCCAGCAGCTCGGAGGAGGGAAGAGAGGGTACGACCTACGAGCAGTACTTC. As protein: CASSSEEGREGTTYEQYF.

This chain links TRBV6-5 with TRBJ1-4, with TRBD1 matching 7 bases. In germline, CDR1 is MNHEY, CDR2 SVGAGI. The CDR3 runs to 13 residues. V was clipped by 6 bases and J by 8 bases; unmatched bases: 6. The CDR3 region is CASRQTGVEKLFF. The CDR3 DNA follows: TGTGCCAGCAGACAAACAGGGGTCGAAAAACTGTTTTTT.

The V and J genes are TRBV12-5 and TRBJ2-1; 9 bases are a match to TRBD2. J gave up 10 bases and V 2 bases, and 9 bases lay outside the gene matches. Germline V gives CDR1 LGHNT, CDR2 FRNRAP. The CDR3 has 15 amino acids. As DNA, the CDR3 is TGTGCTAGTGGTTTGATTCGCGGGGGGGCTAGAGAGCAGTTCTTC. Its translation is CASGLIRGGAREQFF.

The rearrangement joins TRBV6-5 to TRBJ1-5; D is unresolved. V was clipped by 5 bases and J by 6 bases, with 17 bases between them. The CDR3 contains 15 residues. Germline CDR1 reads MNHEY; CDR2 reads SVGAGI. CDR3 amino acids: CASSPIGEGSQPQHF. DNA of the CDR3: TGTGCCAGCAGTCCTATTGGGGAAGGGAGTCAGCCCCAGCATTTT.

The chain couples TRBV5-4 to TRBJ2-2, with 7 positions matching TRBD1. Trimming removed 1 base from V and 1 base from J; junction bases left unmatched: 4. Germline assignment: CDR1 SGHNT and CDR2 YYREEE (reference sequence). The CDR3 spans 16 residues. CDR3 nucleotide sequence: TGTGCCAGCAGCTTGAAGGGGGCGATGAACACCGGGGAGCTGTTTTTT. It yields the protein CASSLKGAMNTGELFF.

The rearrangement uses TRBV28 and TRBJ2-7; 8 bases align to TRBD1. Germline values: CDR1 MDHEN, CDR2 SYDVKM. Trimming cost V 2 bases and J 1 base; bases outside gene matches: 4. The CDR3 consists of 15 residues. The CDR3 DNA reads TGTGCCAGCAGTTTAGTGGGACAGGAATCCTACGAGCAGTACTTC. This gives the protein CASSLVGQESYEQYF.

The chain uses TRBV2 and TRBJ1-1; perhaps TRBD1 as D (6 bases). This CDR3 spans 13 amino acids. Germline V CDR1 and CDR2: SNHLY, FYNNEI. V was trimmed by 1 base and J by 10 bases, leaving 13 bases between them. The CDR3 here is CASSEDHRDAAFF. As DNA, the CDR3 is TGTGCCAGCAGTGAAGACCACAGGGACGCAGCTTTCTTT.